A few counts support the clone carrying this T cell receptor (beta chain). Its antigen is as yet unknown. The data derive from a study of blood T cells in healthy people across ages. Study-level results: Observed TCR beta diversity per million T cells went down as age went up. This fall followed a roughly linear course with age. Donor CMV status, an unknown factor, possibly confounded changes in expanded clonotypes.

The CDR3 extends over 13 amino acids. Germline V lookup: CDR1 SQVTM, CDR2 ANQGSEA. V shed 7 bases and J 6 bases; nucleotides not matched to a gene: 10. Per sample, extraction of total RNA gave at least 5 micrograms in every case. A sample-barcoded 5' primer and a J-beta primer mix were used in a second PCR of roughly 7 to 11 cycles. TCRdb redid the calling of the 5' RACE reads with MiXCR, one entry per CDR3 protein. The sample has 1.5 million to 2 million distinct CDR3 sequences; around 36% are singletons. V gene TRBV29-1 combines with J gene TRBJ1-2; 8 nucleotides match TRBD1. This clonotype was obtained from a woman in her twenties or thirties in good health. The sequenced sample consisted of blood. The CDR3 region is CSARTGPGDGYTF. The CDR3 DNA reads TGCAGCGCAAGGACAGGGCCGGGGGATGGCTACACCTTC.